These T cell receptor beta chains were read from a single sample in a study of T cells in Graves' hyperthyroidism and ophthalmopathy. TCRdb reanalysed the multiplex PCR reads using MiXCR and keeps one entry per CDR3 protein. The data contain hundreds of thousands of distinct CDR3 sequences, around 14% of them singletons. The sequenced sample was blood. The receptors here all came from a woman aged 18-30 years with Graves' hyperthyroidism. Both conserved end residues are part of each CDR3. Fields, in order: V gene, D gene, J gene, clone size, CDR3 length, CDR3 protein, CDR3 DNA. The D gene is left open where the match is weak. Where a row states a size, it is once, few, many or the class of an expanded clone; other rows omit it.

TRBV3-1	-	TRBJ2-3	many	12	CASSQVFDTQYF	TGTGCCAGCAGCCAAGTTTTCGATACGCAGTATTTT
TRBV11-2	-	TRBJ1-2	few	17	CASSLKLIWAEDEGYTF	TGTGCCAGCAGCTTAAAGCTAATTTGGGCTGAGGATGAGGGCTACACCTTC
TRBV5-1	TRBD2	TRBJ2-7	few	17	CASSLASGTSGISEQYF	TGCGCCAGCAGCTTGGCATCCGGGACTAGCGGGATATCCGAGCAGTACTTC
TRBV12-3/TRBV12-4	-	TRBJ2-3	many	15	CASSLALAGTDTQYF	TGTGCCAGCAGTTTAGCGCTCGCGGGCACAGATACGCAGTATTTT
TRBV28	-	TRBJ2-7	many	16	CASSRTRITGHYEQYF	TGTGCCAGCAGCCGCACAAGGATCACAGGGCACTACGAGCAGTACTTC
TRBV6-1	-	TRBJ2-5	many	14	CASSKRQLQETQYF	TGTGCCAGCAGCAAGAGACAGCTCCAAGAGACCCAGTACTTC
TRBV2	-	TRBJ1-5	many	15	CASSEIDVAFQPQHF	TGTGCCAGCAGTGAAATCGATGTTGCATTTCAGCCCCAGCATTTT
TRBV7-9	TRBD2	TRBJ2-7	many	15	CASSLAASGRNEQYF	TGTGCCAGCAGCTTAGCCGCTAGCGGGAGGAACGAGCAGTACTTC
TRBV7-3	-	TRBJ2-5	once	15	CASSPGDRKQETQYF	TGTGCCAGCAGTCCCGGAGACAGGAAACAAGAGACCCAGTACTTC
TRBV7-9	-	TRBJ2-5	few	14	CATIGVGRGETQYF	TGTGCCACCATTGGGGTTGGCCGGGGGGAGACCCAGTACTTC
TRBV4-1	TRBD1	TRBJ2-1	once	14	CASSQGQGAYEQFF	TGCGCCAGCAGCCAAGGACAGGGGGCCTATGAGCAGTTCTTC
TRBV20-1	TRBD2	TRBJ2-3	many	18	CSARDVMAAGGKSDTQYF	TGCAGTGCTAGAGATGTAATGGCAGCGGGGGGGAAATCAGATACGCAGTATTTT
TRBV7-2	-	TRBJ2-7	-	12	CASSQYFYEQYF	TGTGCCAGCAGCCAATACTTTTACGAGCAGTACTTC
TRBV7-9	-	TRBJ2-1	medium-sized	15	CASSPSLGSYNEQFF	TGTGCCAGCAGCCCTAGCCTTGGCTCCTACAATGAGCAGTTCTTC
TRBV11-2	-	TRBJ1-5	many	14	CASSLGAGDQPQHF	TGTGCCAGCAGCTTAGGAGCAGGAGATCAGCCCCAGCATTTT
TRBV5-1	TRBD1	TRBJ2-1	many	19	CASSLVGRGISYGYNEQFF	TGCGCCAGCAGCTTGGTGGGCAGGGGGATTAGCTACGGGTACAATGAGCAGTTCTTC
TRBV6-1	-	TRBJ1-4	-	13	CASSEGGIEKLFF	TGTGCCAGCAGTGAAGGGGGTATTGAAAAACTGTTTTTT
TRBV5-6	TRBD1	TRBJ2-7	-	15	CASSLPGQGAGEQYF	TGTGCCAGCAGCTTGCCGGGACAGGGGGCCGGCGAGCAGTACTTC
TRBV24-1	-	TRBJ2-1	few	15	CATSGGRYSYNEQFF	TGTGCCACCAGCGGGGGACGGTACTCCTACAATGAGCAGTTCTTC
TRBV7-2	TRBD2	TRBJ2-7	many	13	CASSFPGGYEQYF	TGTGCCAGCAGCTTTCCGGGAGGCTACGAGCAGTACTTC
TRBV12-3/TRBV12-4	-	TRBJ1-4	many	15	CASGGNRRFNEKLFF	TGTGCCAGCGGGGGGAACAGGAGGTTTAATGAAAAACTGTTTTTT
TRBV19	-	TRBJ1-1	many	13	CASSISGSTEAFF	TGTGCCAGTAGTATATCGGGGTCCACTGAAGCTTTCTTT
TRBV7-8	-	TRBJ2-5	many	13	CASSRQGSETQYF	TGTGCCAGCAGCCGCCAGGGCTCGGAGACCCAGTACTTC
TRBV3-1	-	TRBJ1-1	many	14	CASSQDLRSTEAFF	TGTGCCAGCAGCCAAGATCTACGGAGCACTGAAGCTTTCTTT
TRBV18	TRBD1	TRBJ1-2	-	14	CASSGQGRVGGYTF	TGTGCCAGCTCCGGACAGGGGAGAGTAGGAGGCTACACCTTC
TRBV6-2/TRBV6-3	-	TRBJ1-1	many	18	CASSDMEPFGGFNTEAFF	TGTGCCAGCAGTGACATGGAACCATTTGGGGGGTTTAACACTGAAGCTTTCTTT
TRBV19	-	TRBJ2-1	-	16	CASSIGPGALINEQFF	TGTGCCAGTAGTATAGGTCCGGGGGCTCTGATCAATGAGCAGTTCTTC
TRBV20-1	TRBD1	TRBJ1-3	many	17	CSASEYGTGVSGNTIYF	TGCAGTGCTAGCGAATACGGGACAGGGGTCTCTGGAAACACCATATATTTT
TRBV6-1	TRBD2	TRBJ2-2	-	12	CARGGRPGELFF	TGTGCCAGGGGAGGGAGACCCGGGGAGCTGTTTTTT
TRBV7-6	-	TRBJ1-1	many	13	CASSLEEPSEAFF	TGTGCCAGCAGCTTAGAGGAGCCCTCTGAAGCTTTCTTT
TRBV24-1	TRBD1	TRBJ2-7	-	13	CATSEGTGYEQYF	TGTGCCACCAGTGAGGGGACAGGCTACGAGCAGTACTTC
TRBV4-2	-	TRBJ2-1	many	12	CASSQDHNEQFF	TGTGCCAGCAGCCAAGATCACAATGAGCAGTTCTTC
TRBV28	TRBD1	TRBJ1-1	-	13	CASSRTGGGEAFF	TGTGCCAGCAGTAGGACAGGGGGCGGGGAAGCTTTCTTT
TRBV27	-	TRBJ1-5	many	16	CASTARGDYSNQPQHF	TGTGCCAGCACCGCCCGAGGAGATTATAGCAATCAGCCCCAGCATTTT
TRBV11-2	-	TRBJ2-7	many	14	CASSPTGRVYEQYF	TGTGCCAGCAGCCCGACGGGACGGGTCTACGAGCAGTACTTC
TRBV11-2	TRBD2	TRBJ2-7	many	16	CASSPWTSGGGNEQYF	TGTGCCAGCAGCCCCTGGACTAGCGGGGGTGGGAACGAGCAGTACTTC
TRBV7-2	TRBD2	TRBJ2-4	few	14	CASSPNARGGIQYF	TGTGCCAGCAGCCCAAATGCCCGGGGGGGCATTCAGTACTTC
TRBV20-1	-	TRBJ1-2	-	13	CSARAGTPYGYTF	TGCAGTGCTAGGGCCGGGACCCCCTATGGCTACACCTTC
TRBV10-3	-	TRBJ2-6	few	20	CAIRRDWTGNADSGANVLTF	TGTGCCATCAGGCGGGATTGGACGGGTAACGCAGACTCTGGGGCCAACGTCCTGACTTTC
TRBV4-1	-	TRBJ1-3	-	18	CASSQFEDRRLSGNTIYF	TGCGCCAGCAGCCAATTCGAAGACAGACGGCTCTCTGGAAACACCATATATTTT
TRBV28	TRBD1	TRBJ1-6	many	16	CASSPRPGQGISPLHF	TGTGCCAGCAGTCCCAGACCGGGACAGGGAATTTCACCCCTCCACTTT
TRBV20-1	-	TRBJ2-7	few	14	CSAQPRGVTYEQYF	TGCAGTGCCCAACCCCGCGGGGTTACCTACGAGCAGTACTTC
TRBV28	-	TRBJ2-2	many	15	CASSVFGSNTGELFF	TGTGCCAGCAGTGTGTTCGGGTCGAACACCGGGGAGCTGTTTTTT
TRBV6-5	TRBD2	TRBJ2-1	few	16	CASSYGVRGRSNEQFF	TGTGCCAGCAGTTACGGAGTCCGCGGGAGGAGCAATGAGCAGTTCTTC
TRBV12-3/TRBV12-4	TRBD2	TRBJ2-5	-	16	CASSLAPLAGGETQYF	TGTGCCAGCAGTTTAGCCCCACTAGCGGGCGGGGAGACCCAGTACTTC
TRBV13	-	TRBJ1-1	many	16	CASSLVPTWGNTEAFF	TGTGCCAGCAGCTTAGTACCCACCTGGGGGAACACTGAAGCTTTCTTT
TRBV10-3	-	TRBJ2-2	once	14	CAIRRTVNTGELFF	TGTGCCATCAGACGGACGGTGAACACCGGGGAGCTGTTTTTT
TRBV10-3	-	TRBJ1-1	-	11	CAISTTGEAFF	TGTGCCATCAGTACTACAGGAGAAGCTTTCTTT
TRBV27	TRBD2	TRBJ2-1	-	15	CASSFKRGGQNEQFF	TGTGCCAGCAGTTTCAAGCGGGGGGGCCAAAATGAGCAGTTCTTC
TRBV29-1	TRBD2	TRBJ2-1	few	13	CSVDPGGGYEQFF	TGCAGCGTTGATCCCGGGGGGGGCTATGAGCAGTTCTTC
TRBV3-1	TRBD2	TRBJ2-1	-	14	CASSQKAGGREQFF	TGTGCCAGCAGCCAAAAAGCGGGAGGGCGTGAGCAGTTCTTC
TRBV11-3	TRBD2	TRBJ2-3	many	15	CASSFSGSRADTQYF	TGTGCCAGCAGTTTCAGCGGGAGTAGGGCAGATACGCAGTATTTT
TRBV7-9	-	TRBJ2-1	many	17	CASSLAVGDALMDEQFF	TGTGCCAGCAGCTTAGCAGTCGGTGACGCCCTAATGGATGAGCAGTTCTTC
TRBV7-9	TRBD1	TRBJ1-4	many	15	CASSLMGQGAEKLFF	TGTGCCAGCAGCTTAATGGGACAGGGTGCTGAAAAACTGTTTTTT